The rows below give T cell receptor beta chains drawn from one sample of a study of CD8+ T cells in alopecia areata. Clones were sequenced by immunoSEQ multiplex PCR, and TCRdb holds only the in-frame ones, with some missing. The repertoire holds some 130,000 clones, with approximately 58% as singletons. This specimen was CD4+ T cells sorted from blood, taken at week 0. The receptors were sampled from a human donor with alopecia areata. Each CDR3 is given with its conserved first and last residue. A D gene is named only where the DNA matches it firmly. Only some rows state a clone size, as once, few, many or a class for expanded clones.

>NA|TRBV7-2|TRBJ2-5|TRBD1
CASSSGQGAMGTQYF
TGTGCCAGCAGCTCCGGACAGGGGGCGATGGGGACCCAGTACTTC
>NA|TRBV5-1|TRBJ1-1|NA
CASRSSMNTEAFF
TGCGCCAGCCGCTCCTCAATGAACACTGAAGCTTTCTTT
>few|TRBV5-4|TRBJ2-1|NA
CASSATGPNEQFF
TGTGCCAGCAGCGCAACAGGGCCCAATGAGCAGTTCTTC
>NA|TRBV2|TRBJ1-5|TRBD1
CASRRTGQTNQPQHF
TGTGCCAGCAGACGGACAGGACAAACTAATCAGCCCCAGCATTTT
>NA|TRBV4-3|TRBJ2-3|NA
CASSQAPTWTDTQYF
TGCGCCAGCAGCCAAGCCCCAACTTGGACAGATACGCAGTATTTT
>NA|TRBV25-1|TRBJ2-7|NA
CASKGAGRDSEQYF
TGTGCCAGCAAGGGGGCAGGCAGGGACTCCGAGCAGTACTTC
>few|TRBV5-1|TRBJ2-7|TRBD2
CASSLRLASYEQYF
TGCGCCAGCAGCTTGCGACTAGCCTCCTACGAGCAGTACTTC
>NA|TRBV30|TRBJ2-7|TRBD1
CAWSDRGEQYF
TGTGCCTGGAGCGACAGGGGCGAGCAGTACTTC
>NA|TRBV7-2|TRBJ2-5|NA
CASSLGGTQQETQYF
TGTGCCAGCAGCTTAGGGGGGACGCAGCAAGAGACCCAGTACTTC
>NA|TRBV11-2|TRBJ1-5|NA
CASSHGQDPNQPQHF
TGTGCCAGCAGCCATGGGCAGGATCCAAATCAGCCCCAGCATTTT
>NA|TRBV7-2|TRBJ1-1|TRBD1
CASSKDRGNTEAFF
TGTGCCAGCAGCAAAGACAGGGGGAACACTGAAGCTTTCTTT
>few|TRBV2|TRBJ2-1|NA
CASSPSRYEQFF
TGTGCCAGCAGCCCAAGTAGGTATGAGCAGTTCTTC
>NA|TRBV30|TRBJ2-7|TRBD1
CAWGTANEQYF
TGTGCCTGGGGGACAGCTAACGAGCAGTACTTC
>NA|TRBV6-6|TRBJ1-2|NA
CASSAIRQTSYGYTF
TGTGCCAGCAGTGCCATCCGACAGACATCCTATGGCTACACCTTC
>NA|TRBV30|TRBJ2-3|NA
CAWSVQGLHPSTDTQYF
TGTGCCTGGAGTGTACAAGGGCTCCACCCTAGCACAGATACGCAGTATTTT
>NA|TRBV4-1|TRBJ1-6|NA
CASRPRGPEGISPLHF
TGCGCCAGCAGACCGAGGGGACCCGAGGGGATTTCACCCCTCCACTTT
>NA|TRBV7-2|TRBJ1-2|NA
CASSSRVSYGYTF
TGTGCCAGCAGCAGCAGGGTCTCCTATGGCTACACCTTC
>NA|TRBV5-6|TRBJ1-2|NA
CASSVSDNYGYTF
TGTGCCAGCAGCGTTTCGGACAACTATGGCTACACCTTC
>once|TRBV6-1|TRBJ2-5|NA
CASSPGSQETQYF
TGTGCCAGCAGCCCCGGGTCGCAAGAGACCCAGTACTTC
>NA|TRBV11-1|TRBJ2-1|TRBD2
CASSLAGEDNEQFF
TGTGCCAGCAGCCTAGCGGGAGAGGACAATGAGCAGTTCTTC
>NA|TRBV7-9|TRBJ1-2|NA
CASSLEGGGGLSYYGYTF
TGTGCCAGCAGCTTAGAGGGAGGAGGGGGATTGTCCTACTATGGCTACACCTTC
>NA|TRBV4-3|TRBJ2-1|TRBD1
CASSQGGQGYNEQFF
TGCGCCAGCAGCCAAGGGGGACAGGGGTACAATGAGCAGTTCTTC
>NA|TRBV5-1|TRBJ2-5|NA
CASSSKTLETQYF
TGCGCCAGCAGTTCGAAGACCCTAGAGACCCAGTACTTC
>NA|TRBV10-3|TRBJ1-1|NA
CAISEIRDTEAFF
TGTGCCATCAGTGAAATCAGAGACACTGAAGCTTTCTTT
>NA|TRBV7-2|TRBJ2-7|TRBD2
CASSLSSGGAYEQYF
TGTGCCAGCAGCTTAAGTTCGGGAGGTGCCTACGAGCAGTACTTC
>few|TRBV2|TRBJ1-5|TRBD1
CASGRDRESRDGQPQHF
TGTGCCAGCGGGCGGGACAGGGAATCGCGGGATGGTCAGCCCCAGCATTTT
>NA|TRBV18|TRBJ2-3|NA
CASSPGLGEVDTQYF
TGTGCCAGCTCACCGGGACTCGGCGAGGTAGATACGCAGTATTTT
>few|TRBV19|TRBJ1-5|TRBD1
CASSSGQANQPQHF
TGTGCCAGTAGTAGCGGACAGGCCAATCAGCCCCAGCATTTT
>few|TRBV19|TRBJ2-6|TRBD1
CASSSGQGVGANVLTF
TGTGCCAGTAGTTCTGGACAGGGTGTTGGGGCCAACGTCCTGACTTTC
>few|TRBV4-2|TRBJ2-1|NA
CASSQDGPGREQFF
TGTGCCAGCAGCCAAGACGGCCCCGGGCGTGAGCAGTTCTTC
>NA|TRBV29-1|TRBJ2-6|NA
CSVQTAGRANVLTF
TGCAGCGTCCAAACAGCAGGGAGGGCCAACGTCCTGACTTTC
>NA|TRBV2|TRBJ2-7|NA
CASGGSSAWAYEQYF
TGTGCCAGCGGGGGCTCGTCAGCGTGGGCCTACGAGCAGTACTTC
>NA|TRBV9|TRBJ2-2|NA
CASSATFGTGELFF
TGTGCCAGCAGCGCAACCTTTGGGACCGGGGAGCTGTTTTTT
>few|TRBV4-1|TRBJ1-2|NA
CASSQEYLEAGYTF
TGCGCCAGCAGCCAAGAATACCTGGAGGCGGGCTACACCTTC
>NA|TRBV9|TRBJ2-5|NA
CASSVATSASGQETQYF
TGTGCCAGCAGCGTAGCTACGTCGGCCAGCGGACAAGAGACCCAGTACTTC
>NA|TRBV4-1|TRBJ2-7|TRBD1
CASSRFTGDTGEGYEQYF
TGCGCCAGCAGCCGATTCACAGGAGATACAGGGGAAGGCTACGAGCAGTACTTC
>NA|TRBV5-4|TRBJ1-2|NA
CASSLAGGAGYTF
TGTGCCAGCAGCTTGGCGGGAGGGGCTGGCTACACCTTC
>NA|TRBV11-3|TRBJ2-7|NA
CASSLDPSYEQYF
TGTGCCAGCAGCTTAGACCCCTCCTACGAGCAGTACTTC
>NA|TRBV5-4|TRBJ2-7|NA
CASSTQTEYEQYF
TGTGCCAGCAGCACCCAGACAGAATACGAGCAGTACTTC
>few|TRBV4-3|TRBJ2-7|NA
CASSQRTLDSYEQYF
TGCGCCAGCAGCCAAAGGACACTTGACTCCTACGAGCAGTACTTC
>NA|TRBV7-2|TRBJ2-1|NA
CASSPDNEQFF
TGTGCCAGCAGCCCAGACAATGAGCAGTTCTTC
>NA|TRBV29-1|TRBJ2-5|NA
CSVRRDYQETQYF
TGCAGCGTGCGCCGGGACTACCAAGAGACCCAGTACTTC
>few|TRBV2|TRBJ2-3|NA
CASSDWTISTDTQYF
TGTGCCAGCAGTGATTGGACAATCAGCACAGATACGCAGTATTTT
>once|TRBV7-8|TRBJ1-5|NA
CASSTQRSNQPQHF
TGTGCCAGCAGCACGCAAAGGAGCAATCAGCCCCAGCATTTT
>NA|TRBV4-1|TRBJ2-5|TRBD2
CASSPSASGAVETQYF
TGCGCCAGCAGCCCCTCGGCTAGCGGGGCTGTGGAGACCCAGTACTTC
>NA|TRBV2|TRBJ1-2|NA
CASRESVFRGYGYTF
TGTGCCAGCAGGGAGTCCGTGTTCAGGGGCTATGGCTACACCTTC
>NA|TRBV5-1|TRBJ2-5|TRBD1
CASSLGRTGGGETQYF
TGCGCCAGCAGCTTGGGTCGGACAGGGGGCGGTGAGACCCAGTACTTC
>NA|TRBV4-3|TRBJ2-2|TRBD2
CASTNRGGTGELFF
TGCGCCAGCACCAATCGCGGGGGAACCGGGGAGCTGTTTTTT
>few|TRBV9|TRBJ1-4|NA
CASSSRGAEEKLFF
TGTGCCAGCAGTTCCCGGGGGGCGGAAGAAAAACTGTTTTTT
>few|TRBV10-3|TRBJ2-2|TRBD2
CATGLAGVGTGELFF
TGTGCCACCGGACTAGCGGGAGTGGGGACCGGGGAGCTGTTTTTT
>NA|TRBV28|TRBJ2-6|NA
CASSVAVGYSGANVLTF
TGTGCCAGCAGTGTCGCTGTGGGATACTCTGGGGCCAACGTCCTGACTTTC
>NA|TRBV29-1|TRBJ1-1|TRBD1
CSVGTVMNTEAFF
TGCAGCGTAGGGACAGTGATGAACACTGAAGCTTTCTTT
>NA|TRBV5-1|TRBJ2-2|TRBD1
CASLWTGGTGELFF
TGCGCCAGCCTCTGGACAGGGGGCACCGGGGAGCTGTTTTTT
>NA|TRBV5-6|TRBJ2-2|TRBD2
CASSSQAGGGQGGELFF
TGTGCCAGCAGTTCCCAAGCGGGAGGAGGTCAAGGCGGGGAGCTGTTTTTT
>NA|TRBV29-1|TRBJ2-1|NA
CSVEEGLEQFF
TGCAGCGTTGAAGAGGGCCTTGAGCAGTTCTTC
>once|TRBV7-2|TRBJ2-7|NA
CASSLTSGPSYEQYF
TGTGCCAGCAGCTTAACGTCCGGCCCCTCCTACGAGCAGTACTTC
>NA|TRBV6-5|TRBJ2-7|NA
CASSYNYEQYF
TGTGCCAGCAGTTATAACTACGAGCAGTACTTC
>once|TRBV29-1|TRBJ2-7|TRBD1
CSATYRGGDEQYF
TGCAGCGCCACGTACAGGGGTGGAGACGAGCAGTACTTC
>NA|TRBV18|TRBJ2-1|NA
CASSPYTGDNEQFF
TGTGCCAGCTCACCATACACCGGCGACAATGAGCAGTTCTTC